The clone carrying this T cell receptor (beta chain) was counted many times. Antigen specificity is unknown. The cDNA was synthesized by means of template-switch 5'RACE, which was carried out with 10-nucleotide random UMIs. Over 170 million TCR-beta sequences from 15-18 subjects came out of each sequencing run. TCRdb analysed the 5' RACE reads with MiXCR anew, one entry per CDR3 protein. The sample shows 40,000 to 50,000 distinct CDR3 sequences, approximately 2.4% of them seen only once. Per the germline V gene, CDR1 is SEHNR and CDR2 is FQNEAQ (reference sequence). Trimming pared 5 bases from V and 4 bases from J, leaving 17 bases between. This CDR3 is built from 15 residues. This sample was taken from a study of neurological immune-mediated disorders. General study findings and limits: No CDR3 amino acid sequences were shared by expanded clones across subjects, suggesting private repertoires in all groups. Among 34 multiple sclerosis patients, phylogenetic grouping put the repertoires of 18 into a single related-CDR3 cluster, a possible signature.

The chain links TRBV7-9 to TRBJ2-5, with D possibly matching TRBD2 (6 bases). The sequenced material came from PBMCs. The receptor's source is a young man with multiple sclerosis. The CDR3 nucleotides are TGTGCCAGCAGCCCTACACTGCGGGGCGCAGAGACCCAGTACTTC. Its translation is CASSPTLRGAETQYF.